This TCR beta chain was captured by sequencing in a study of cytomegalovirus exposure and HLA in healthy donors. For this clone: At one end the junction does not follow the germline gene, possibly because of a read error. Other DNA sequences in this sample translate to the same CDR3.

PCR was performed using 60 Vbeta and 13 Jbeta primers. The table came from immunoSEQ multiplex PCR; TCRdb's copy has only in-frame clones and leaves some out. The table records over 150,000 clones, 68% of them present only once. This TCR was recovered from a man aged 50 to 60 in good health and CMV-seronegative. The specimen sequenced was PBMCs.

CDR3 sequence (DNA): TGTGCCAGCAGGGTCGGGACAGGGGGCTATGGCTATACCTTC. Its protein is CASRVGTGGYGYTF. The V and J genes are TRBV7-9 and TRBJ1-2, with TRBD1 matching over 12 bases. Germline V gene sequence: CDR1 SEHNR, CDR2 FQNEAQ (reference sequence). The CDR3 extends over 14 amino acids.